The source of this T cell receptor beta chain is a study of blood T cell repertoires in COVID-19. Overall study context: Spain, Italy and the United States supplied samples that represented acute and convalescent COVID-19.

Unmatched junction bases numbered 10, after V lost 4 bases and J lost 6 bases. This CDR3 spans 17 amino acids. Germline V gene lookup returns CDR1 SGHRS and CDR2 YFSETQ. This table comes from immunoSEQ multiplex PCR, and its TCRdb copy is limited to in-frame clones, with some not included. The table lists around 300,000 clones, around 89% of them singletons. This clone was detected a few times. The receptor's source is a woman in her fifties or sixties in a cohort exposed to, infected with or recovered from COVID-19 (not recorded which). Sequencing was performed on PBMCs or T cells enriched from blood (not recorded which). This rearrangement joins TRBV5-1 to TRBJ2-1, with TRBD2 identical over 13 bases. CDR3 protein: CASSPWTSGSFGNEQFF. CDR3 sequence (DNA): TGCGCCAGCAGCCCCTGGACTAGCGGGAGCTTCGGCAATGAGCAGTTCTTC.